This TCR beta chain derives from a study of identical twins. Overall study results and limits: Because invariant MAIT and iNKT cells could be present, zero-insertion analyses could be partly confounded. Cord blood beta clonotypes present at high abundance carried fewer insertions; no such pattern appeared in memory repertoires.

Per the germline V gene, CDR1 is LGHNA and CDR2 is YSLEER. Deletions cut 0 bases from V and 1 base from J, with 16 bases between. The CDR3 runs to 17 residues. Through template switching, a universal primer site was introduced, and the cDNA contained unique molecular identifiers. TCRdb re-analysed the 5' RACE reads in MiXCR, keeping a single row per CDR3 protein. This table holds some 660,000 distinct CDR3 sequences, over 8.5% found once. This clonotype was found a few times. Its antigen remains unknown. These same data were also listed under a study on yellow fever vaccine responses in identical twins.

V is TRBV4-3 and J is TRBJ2-7; no reliable D call. The receptor's source is a woman between 18 and 30 years old in good health. The sequencing sample was made of PBMCs. The CDR3 protein is CASSQDWAVRPSYEQYF. The CDR3 nucleotides are TGCGCCAGCAGCCAAGACTGGGCGGTCCGGCCTTCCTACGAGCAGTACTTC.